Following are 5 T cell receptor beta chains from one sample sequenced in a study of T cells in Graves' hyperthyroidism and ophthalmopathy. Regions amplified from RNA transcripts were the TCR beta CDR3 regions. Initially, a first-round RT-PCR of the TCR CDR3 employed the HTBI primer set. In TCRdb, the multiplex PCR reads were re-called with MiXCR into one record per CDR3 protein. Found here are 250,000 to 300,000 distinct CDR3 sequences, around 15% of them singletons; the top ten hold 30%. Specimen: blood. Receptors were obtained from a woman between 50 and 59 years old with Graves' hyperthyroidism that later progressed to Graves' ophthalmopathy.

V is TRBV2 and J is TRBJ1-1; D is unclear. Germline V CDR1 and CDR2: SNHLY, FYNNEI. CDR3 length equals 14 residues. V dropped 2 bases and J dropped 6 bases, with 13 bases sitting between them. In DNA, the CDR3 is TGTGCCAGCAGTGAAATTCGATGGGCCGCTGAAGCTTTCTTT. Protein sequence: CASSEIRWAAEAFF.

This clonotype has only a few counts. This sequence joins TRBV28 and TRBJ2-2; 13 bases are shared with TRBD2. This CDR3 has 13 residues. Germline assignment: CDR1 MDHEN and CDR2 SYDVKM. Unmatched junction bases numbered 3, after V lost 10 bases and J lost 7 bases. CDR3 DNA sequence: TGTGCCACTCGGACTAGCGGGAGCGGGGAGCTGTTTTTT. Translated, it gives CATRTSGSGELFF.

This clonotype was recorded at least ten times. The CDR3 coding sequence is TGTGCCAGCAGTTTTGTTCGAAACACCATATATTTT. Its translation: CASSFVRNTIYF. V gene TRBV12-3 or TRBV12-4 combines with J gene TRBJ1-3; no firm D call. Trimming left V 3 bases short and J 5 bases short, with 5 bases between. This CDR3 region has 12 residues.

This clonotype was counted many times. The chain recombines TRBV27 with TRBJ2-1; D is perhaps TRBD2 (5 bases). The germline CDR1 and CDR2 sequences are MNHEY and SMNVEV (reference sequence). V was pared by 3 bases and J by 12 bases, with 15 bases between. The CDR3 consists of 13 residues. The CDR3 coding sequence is TGTGCCAGCAGTTTTTCGGCTAGCCCCGGGCAGTTCTTC. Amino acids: CASSFSASPGQFF.

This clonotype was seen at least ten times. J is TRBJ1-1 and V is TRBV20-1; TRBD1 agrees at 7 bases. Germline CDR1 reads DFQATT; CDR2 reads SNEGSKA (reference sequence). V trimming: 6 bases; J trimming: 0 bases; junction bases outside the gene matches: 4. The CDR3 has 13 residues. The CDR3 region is CSAWDSMNTEAFF. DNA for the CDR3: TGCAGTGCCTGGGACAGCATGAACACTGAAGCTTTCTTT.